These 25 T cell receptor beta chains share one sample of origin, sequenced in a study of CD8+ T cells in alopecia areata. RNA extraction was followed by reverse transcription into cDNA, which acted as the sequencing template. Repertoires were generated with immunoSEQ multiplex PCR, while TCRdb's copy carries only in-frame clones and drops some. The sample comprises roughly 220,000 clones, roughly 66% of which are singletons, and more than 0.95% rests with the top ten. Stated treatment: oral pan-JAK inhibitor, 5-10 mg twice daily. The sequencing used CD4+ T cells sorted from blood, collected around week 42, from a patient treated with tofacitinib. The source of these receptors is a human donor with alopecia areata.

The chain uses TRBV29-1 and TRBJ2-3; D unclear. The germline V gene encodes CDR1 SQVTM and CDR2 ANQGSEA. The germline V and J ends were trimmed by 0 bases and 6 bases, with 7 bases remaining between them. The CDR3 has 12 residues. The CDR3 spells CSVEDGRDTQYF. CDR3 bases: TGCAGCGTTGAAGATGGTCGTGATACGCAGTATTTT.

This clone is a singleton in its sample. This rearrangement joins TRBV7-9 to TRBJ2-3; 8 nucleotides match TRBD2. The CDR3 sequence is 15 residues long. Germline CDR1 reads SEHNR; CDR2 reads FQNEAQ (reference sequence). Trimming took 4 bases from V and 2 from J; bases not matched to a gene: 5. CDR3: CASSSAGAFTDTQYF. The CDR3 bases are TGTGCCAGCAGCTCAGCGGGGGCCTTCACAGATACGCAGTATTTT.

The V gene is TRBV2, the J gene TRBJ1-2, with D tentatively TRBD1 (5 bases). Germline V gene data show CDR1 as SNHLY and CDR2 as FYNNEI. This CDR3 has 13 residues. Between the trimmed V and J ends, which lost 9 bases and 1 base, there was a span of 12 bases. The CDR3 bases are TGTGCCAGTTTACAGGAGATTAACTATGGCTACACCTTC. It yields the protein CASLQEINYGYTF.

This clone appeared a few times. This chain links TRBV11-2 with TRBJ1-1; D is possibly TRBD1 (5 bases). CDR1 and CDR2 from the germline V gene are SGHAT and FQNNGV. Trimming stripped 5 bases from V and 5 bases from J, with 15 bases between. CDR3 length: 14 residues. Here the CDR3 DNA reads TGTGCCAGCAGCCAAGACGGGGGAAGGACTGAAGCTTTCTTT. It translates to CASSQDGGRTEAFF.

The chain has TRBV5-6 and TRBJ2-3; the D gene is possibly TRBD1 (5 bases). Per germline, CDR1 SGHDT and CDR2 YYEEEE. This CDR3 contains 14 residues. Trimming removed 4 bases at V and 2 bases at J, with 11 bases between. DNA for the CDR3: TGTGCCAGCAGCACCGGACATTACACAGATACGCAGTATTTT. Amino acid sequence: CASSTGHYTDTQYF.

The chain carries TRBV6-5 and TRBJ1-2; 9 nucleotides line up with TRBD1. In germline, CDR1 is MNHEY, CDR2 SVGAGI. The CDR3 has 15 amino acids. V dropped 5 bases and J dropped 5; count of bases not matched to a gene: 9. Here the CDR3 reads CASSRPGTGIYGYTF. The CDR3 region has the DNA TGTGCCAGCAGTCGTCCCGGGACAGGGATTTATGGCTACACCTTC.

This clone was seen once. The rearrangement links TRBV7-9 to TRBJ2-5, with 8 bases aligning to TRBD1. The V and J ends lost 6 bases and 4 bases, in that order; junction bases with no gene match: 4. The CDR3 length is 13 residues. Germline V gives CDR1 SEHNR, CDR2 FQNEAQ (reference sequence). The CDR3 loop reads CASSSDRGETQYF. In DNA form, the CDR3 reads TGTGCCAGCAGTTCAGACAGGGGAGAGACCCAGTACTTC. The full variable domain, rest sourced from reference TRBV7-9 and TRBJ2-5, is DTGVSQNPRHKITKRGQNVTFRCDPISEHNRLYWYRQTLGQGPEFLTYFQNEAQLEKSRLLSDRFSAERPKGSFSTLEIQRTEQGDSAMYLCASSSDRGETQYFGPGTRLLVL.

This chain links TRBV7-2 with TRBJ1-2; D perhaps matches TRBD1 (5 bases). CDR3 size: 13 residues. Trimming removed 7 bases from V and 0 bases from J, with 9 bases in between. The germline gives CDR1 SGHTA, CDR2 FQGNSA. In nucleotides, the CDR3 is TGTGCCAGCATCCAGGGCTCTAACTATGGCTACACCTTC. Its translation: CASIQGSNYGYTF.

This clone is a singleton in its sample. This chain joins TRBV15 and TRBJ1-5; possibly TRBD1 for D (6 bases). This CDR3 has 14 amino acids. The V gene's germline CDR1 is LNHNV and CDR2 YYDKDF (reference sequence). Trimming left V 2 bases short and J 2 bases short, with 7 bases between. CDR3 bases: TGTGCCACCAGCAGAAGGACAGGCAATCAGCCCCAGCATTTT. It is translated as CATSRRTGNQPQHF.

The rearrangement joins TRBV5-1 to TRBJ2-1; 8 nucleotides agree with TRBD1. The CDR3 totals 14 residues. Unmatched junction bases numbered 4, after V lost 0 bases and J lost 8 bases. The germline CDR1 and CDR2 sequences are SGHRS and YFSETQ. The CDR3 DNA follows: TGCGCCAGCAGCTTGGCCAGGGGGCAAGATGAGCAGTTCTTC. It specifies CASSLARGQDEQFF.

About this clone: A read error is likely, as this CDR3 ends without the conserved phenylalanine or tryptophan. The chain employs TRBV29-1 and TRBJ2-3; a weak D match, TRBD2 (6 bases). The CDR3 has 12 amino acids. The germline V gene has CDR1 SQVTM and CDR2 ANQGSEA. Trimming shortened V by 1 base and J by 4 bases, and 6 bases separated the two germline ends. The CDR3 DNA is TGCAGCGTTGAAGGGGGGGCAGATACGCAGTATCTT. It encodes CSVEGGADTQYL.

J is TRBJ1-1 and V is TRBV6-5, with D perhaps TRBD1 (6 bases). V lost 6 bases and J lost 1, with 9 bases in between. Germline lookup yields CDR1 MNHEY and CDR2 SVGAGI. CDR3 length equals 13 residues. CDR3 region: CASSSTGNTEAFF. In DNA form, the CDR3 reads TGTGCCAGCAGCTCGACAGGGAACACTGAAGCTTTCTTT.

This clone was observed a handful of times. The J gene is TRBJ1-4, the V gene TRBV7-6; 11 bases align to TRBD1. The CDR3 spans 14 residues. Unmatched junction bases numbered 4, after V lost 5 bases and J lost 8 bases. Per germline, CDR1 SGHVS and CDR2 FNYEAQ. In DNA, the CDR3 is TGTGCCAGCAGCAAGGGGACAGGGGGGGAAAAACTGTTTTTT. This encodes CASSKGTGGEKLFF.

This sequence joins TRBV9 and TRBJ1-6; perhaps TRBD1 as D (6 bases). In germline, CDR1 is SGDLS, CDR2 YYNGEE. CDR3 length: 14 residues. Trimming cost V 0 bases and J 7 bases, with 8 bases left between them. The CDR3 reads CASSVEGENSPLHF. As DNA, the CDR3 is TGTGCCAGCAGCGTAGAGGGGGAGAATTCACCCCTCCACTTT.

The chain has TRBV6-1 and TRBJ1-1; 9 nucleotides line up with TRBD1. This CDR3 is 15 amino acids long. V was pared by 7 bases and J by 0 bases, with 6 bases of the junction left unmatched. Germline CDR1 is MNHNS and CDR2 is SASEGT. The CDR3 sequence is CASNKRQGVNTEAFF. DNA for the CDR3: TGTGCCAGCAACAAAAGACAGGGGGTGAACACTGAAGCTTTCTTT.

This clone appeared a few times. V is TRBV6-1 and J is TRBJ1-5; D may be TRBD1 (5 bases). V shed 0 bases and J shed 0 bases, with 15 bases lying between them. This CDR3 is built from 18 residues. The germline CDR1 and CDR2 sequences are MNHNS and SASEGT. The CDR3, as DNA: TGTGCCAGCAGTGAAGCGATCTGGGGCGGTTATAGCAATCAGCCCCAGCATTTT. It yields the protein CASSEAIWGGYSNQPQHF.

This clone was found once. The CDR3 spells CASSSDVSRNSPLHF. The CDR3 DNA reads TGTGCCAGCAGCTCAGATGTGAGCCGAAATTCACCCCTCCACTTT. The chain employs TRBV7-2 and TRBJ1-6; D call uncertain. The germline V gene encodes CDR1 SGHTA and CDR2 FQGNSA. The CDR3 contains 15 residues. Trimming pared 4 bases from V and 7 bases from J, leaving 14 bases between. The variable domain in full, completed from reference TRBV7-2 and TRBJ1-6, reads GAGVSQSPSNKVTEKGKDVELRCDPISGHTALYWYRQSLGQGLEFLIYFQGNSAPDKSGLPSDRFSAERTGGSVSTLTIQRTQQEDSAVYLCASSSDVSRNSPLHFGNGTRLTVT.

CDR3 DNA: TGTGCCAGCAGCGGGAGACAGGGGGCTGGCTATGGCTACACCTTC. Amino acid sequence: CASSGRQGAGYGYTF. The chain is built from TRBV7-2 and TRBJ1-2, with 10 bases that match TRBD1. Trimming took 5 bases from V and 4 from J; bases not matched to a gene: 7. The CDR3 has 15 residues. Germline loops: CDR1 SGHTA, CDR2 FQGNSA.

The chain joins TRBV6-5 to TRBJ2-3; a possible D gene is TRBD2 (7 bases). V lost 5 bases, J lost 6 bases, and 15 bases lay in between. CDR3 size: 14 residues. Per the germline V gene, CDR1 is MNHEY and CDR2 is SVGAGI. CDR3: CASSGGGALDTQYF. As DNA, the CDR3 is TGTGCCAGCAGTGGCGGGGGCGCATTGGATACGCAGTATTTT.

The J gene is TRBJ2-2, the V gene TRBV25-1; 9 nucleotides match TRBD1. This CDR3 comprises 14 residues. Looked up from germline, CDR1 is MGHDK and CDR2 is SYGVNS. Germline trimming cut 6 bases from V and 6 bases from J; bases unmatched to any gene: 5. CDR3 in DNA: TGTGCCAGCAGGGGGGACAGGGCAGCCGGGGAGCTGTTTTTT. The encoded protein is CASRGDRAAGELFF.

The chain recombines TRBV14 with TRBJ2-6; the D is unclear. The CDR3 extends over 13 amino acids. Germline values: CDR1 SGHDN, CDR2 FVKESK. The V and J ends lost 6 bases and 1 base respectively, with 4 bases between them. As DNA, the CDR3 is TGTGCCAGCAGAGGGTCTGGGGCCAACGTCCTGACTTTC. Its translation is CASRGSGANVLTF.

The V and J genes are TRBV5-1 and TRBJ2-7; 9 bases match TRBD1. V shed 0 bases and J 2 bases; nucleotides not matched to a gene: 6. Per germline, CDR1 SGHRS and CDR2 YFSETQ. CDR3 length: 16 amino acids. CDR3 sequence: CASSLGDRVGPYEQYF. For the CDR3, the DNA is TGCGCCAGCAGCTTGGGGGACAGGGTGGGCCCCTACGAGCAGTACTTC.

The rearrangement joins TRBV19 to TRBJ2-4, with D possibly called TRBD1 or TRBD2 (5 bases each). Germline loops: CDR1 LNHDA, CDR2 SQIVND (reference sequence). The CDR3 is made up of 12 amino acids. Trimming stripped 5 bases from V and 9 bases from J, with 11 bases between. CDR3 region: CASSATGGIQYF. The CDR3 DNA reads TGTGCCAGTAGTGCAACTGGGGGCATTCAGTACTTC. Supplemented by reference TRBV19 and TRBJ2-4, the full variable domain reads DGGITQSPKYLFRKEGQNVTLSCEQNLNHDAMYWYRQDPGQGLRLIYYSQIVNDFQKGDIAEGYSVSREKKESFPLTVTSAQKNPTAFYLCASSATGGIQYFGAGTRLSVL.

Details on this clone: Within the sample, other DNA sequences also encode this same CDR3. The chain combines TRBV2 with TRBJ2-5; TRBD2 is a possible D gene (6 bases). The V gene's germline CDR1 is SNHLY and CDR2 FYNNEI. V was trimmed by 7 bases and J by 3 bases, leaving 9 bases between them. The CDR3 contains 12 residues. DNA of the CDR3: TGTGCCAGCACCGGAGGGGAAGAGACCCAGTACTTC. Residues: CASTGGEETQYF.

The genes are TRBV7-2 and TRBJ1-2; D gene ambiguous. From germline, CDR1 is SGHTA and CDR2 FQGNSA. Deletions cut 2 bases from V and 8 bases from J, with 9 bases between. The length of the CDR3 is 12 residues. For the CDR3, the DNA is TGTGCCAGCAGCTTACGGACTGACGGCTACACCTTC. It encodes CASSLRTDGYTF.